A selection of T cell receptor beta chains follows, all from one sample in a study of cytomegalovirus exposure and HLA in healthy donors. Sequenced by immunoSEQ multiplex PCR; TCRdb stores in-frame clones only, minus some. The table for this sample gives more than 100,000 clones. Sequenced: PBMCs. The receptor set was obtained from a man aged 18 to 29 in good health and CMV-seronegative. Each CDR3 is given with its conserved first and last residue. The D gene is left open where the match is weak.

v_call	j_call	d_call	cdr3_aa	cdr3_nt
TRBV7-9	TRBJ2-7	TRBD2	CASSPRLAKGYEQYF	TGTGCCAGCAGCCCCAGACTAGCGAAGGGGTACGAGCAGTACTTC
TRBV6-5	TRBJ1-4	TRBD1	CASSSQGALKKLFF	TGTGCCAGCAGCTCGCAGGGGGCTTTGAAGAAACTGTTTTTT
TRBV19	TRBJ1-3	TRBD1	CASSTPTGRGNTIYF	TGTGCCAGTAGTACACCGACAGGGAGAGGAAACACCATATATTTT
TRBV5-5	TRBJ1-5	TRBD1	CASSPTGEGFQPQHF	TGTGCCAGCAGCCCGACAGGGGAAGGTTTTCAGCCCCAGCATTTT
TRBV7-2	TRBJ1-2	TRBD1	CASSLGTGVGYGYTF	TGTGCCAGCAGCTTAGGCACAGGGGTGGGCTATGGCTACACCTTC
TRBV29-1	TRBJ2-4	.	CSATGVGAKNIQYF	TGCAGCGCTACTGGTGTCGGAGCCAAAAACATTCAGTACTTC
TRBV7-6	TRBJ2-5	TRBD1	CASSPQTGAGETQYF	TGTGCCAGCAGCCCCCAGACAGGGGCAGGAGAGACCCAGTACTTC
TRBV5-4	TRBJ1-1	.	CAVQALGNTEAFF	TGTGCCGTCCAGGCATTGGGGAACACTGAAGCTTTCTTT
TRBV28	TRBJ2-7	TRBD2	CASSLLSSGSSYEQYF	TGTGCCAGCAGTTTATTGTCTAGCGGGAGCTCCTACGAGCAGTACTTC
TRBV15	TRBJ2-4	.	CATSNEDTSKNIQYF	TGTGCCACCAGCAATGAAGACACCTCCAAAAACATTCAGTACTTC
TRBV7-2	TRBJ2-5	TRBD2	CASSLVGTSALGETQYF	TGTGCCAGCAGCTTAGTGGGGACTAGCGCGCTAGGGGAGACCCAGTACTTC
TRBV6-1	TRBJ2-7	TRBD1	CASSGTGGHEQCF	TGTGCCAGCAGTGGGACAGGGGGGCACGAGCAGTGCTTC
TRBV19	TRBJ1-1	.	CASSRYGQMKAEAFF	TGTGCCAGTAGTAGATATGGACAGATGAAGGCTGAAGCTTTCTTT
TRBV11-2	TRBJ1-6	TRBD1	CASSSPTGAGSPLHF	TGTGCCAGCAGCTCCCCGACAGGGGCAGGGTCACCCCTCCACTTT
TRBV9	TRBJ1-2	TRBD1	CASSVARGPNYGYTF	TGTGCCAGCAGCGTAGCCAGGGGGCCTAACTATGGCTACACCTTC
TRBV19	TRBJ1-3	.	CASSIGQGNTIYF	TGTGCCAGTAGTATAGGGCAGGGAAACACCATATATTTT
TRBV10-1	TRBJ2-7	.	CASGSSRGEQYF	TGCGCCAGCGGTTCATCTAGGGGGGAGCAGTACTTC
TRBV11-2	TRBJ2-5	TRBD2	CASSLGLRLAEQETQYF	TGTGCCAGCAGCTTAGGCCTTCGACTAGCGGAACAAGAGACCCAGTACTTC
TRBV6-5	TRBJ2-3	TRBD2	CASSYSRGGLGDTQYF	TGTGCCAGCAGTTACTCTCGGGGGGGGTTGGGAGATACGCAGTATTTT
TRBV29-1	TRBJ1-2	TRBD1	CSVEGEKGARENYGYTF	TGCAGCGTTGAAGGGGAGAAGGGGGCCAGGGAAAACTATGGCTACACCTTC
TRBV5-1	TRBJ2-5	.	CASSLLGGGETQYF	TGCGCCAGCAGCCTTCTAGGGGGTGGAGAGACCCAGTACTTC
TRBV5-1	TRBJ2-7	TRBD2	CASSRLAGGGYEQYF	TGCGCCAGCAGCAGGTTAGCGGGAGGAGGCTACGAGCAGTACTTC
TRBV9	TRBJ1-3	TRBD1	CASSVGDGQGGNTIYF	TGTGCCAGCAGCGTAGGAGACGGACAGGGTGGAAACACCATATATTTT
TRBV9	TRBJ2-5	TRBD1	CASSGGGGETQYF	TGTGCCAGCAGCGGAGGGGGCGGAGAGACCCAGTACTTC
TRBV19	TRBJ1-2	.	CASSLLGQANYGYTF	TGTGCCAGTAGTCTCCTGGGACAAGCTAACTATGGCTACACCTTC
TRBV5-1	TRBJ2-7	.	CASSLAAGYEQYF	TGCGCCAGCAGTCTCGCAGCGGGCTACGAGCAGTACTTC
TRBV19	TRBJ2-3	TRBD2	CASSISKAGGRTDTQYF	TGTGCCAGTAGTATCTCCAAAGCGGGAGGGCGCACAGATACGCAGTATTTT
TRBV6-5	TRBJ2-6	TRBD2	CASSGGGTGANVLTF	TGTGCCAGCTCGGGGGGAGGCACTGGGGCCAACGTCCTGACTTTC
TRBV5-1	TRBJ2-7	TRBD2	CASSSTGRGAYEQYF	TGCGCCAGCAGCTCTACGGGGAGGGGAGCCTACGAGCAGTACTTC
TRBV7-8	TRBJ2-7	TRBD1	CASSFNRGAREQYF	TGTGCCAGCAGCTTCAACAGGGGGGCTAGGGAGCAGTACTTC
TRBV5-8	TRBJ1-2	.	CASSSKGRENYGYTF	TGTGCCAGCAGCTCGAAGGGGCGAGAGAACTATGGCTACACCTTC
TRBV5-5	TRBJ1-2	TRBD1	CASSLATGEYGYTF	TGTGCCAGCAGCTTGGCTACAGGGGAATATGGCTACACCTTC
TRBV5-4	TRBJ2-7	TRBD2	CASSGTSLNEQYF	TGTGCCAGCAGCGGGACTAGTTTAAACGAGCAGTACTTC
TRBV7-9	TRBJ1-2	TRBD1	CASRWGQTYGYTF	TGTGCCAGCAGGTGGGGACAGACCTATGGCTACACCTTC
TRBV7-6	TRBJ1-2	.	CASSSGGYTF	TGTGCCAGCAGCTCAGGGGGCTACACCTTC
TRBV28	TRBJ2-1	TRBD2	CASLAGVSNEQFF	TGTGCCAGCTTGGCGGGAGTATCCAATGAGCAGTTCTTC
TRBV5-6	TRBJ2-7	TRBD1	CASSLSDRSYEQYF	TGTGCCAGCAGCTTATCGGACAGGTCCTACGAGCAGTACTTC
TRBV5-4	TRBJ2-3	TRBD1	CASSERYRGQSTDTQYF	TGTGCCAGCAGCGAAAGATACAGGGGCCAGAGCACAGATACGCAGTATTTT
TRBV7-8	TRBJ1-1	.	CASSFNSGHTEAFF	TGTGCCAGCAGCTTTAATAGCGGGCACACTGAAGCTTTCTTT
TRBV7-8	TRBJ1-5	TRBD1	CASSFEGAGNQPQHF	TGTGCCAGCAGCTTTGAGGGGGCGGGCAATCAGCCCCAGCATTTT
TRBV7-2	TRBJ1-4	TRBD1	CASSLSPVGRGLGEKLFF	TGTGCCAGCAGCTTATCTCCTGTGGGAAGGGGGCTGGGTGAAAAACTGTTTTTT
TRBV6-5	TRBJ2-7	TRBD2	CASSRLAGAYEQYF	TGTGCCAGCAGCCGACTAGCGGGAGCCTACGAGCAGTACTTC